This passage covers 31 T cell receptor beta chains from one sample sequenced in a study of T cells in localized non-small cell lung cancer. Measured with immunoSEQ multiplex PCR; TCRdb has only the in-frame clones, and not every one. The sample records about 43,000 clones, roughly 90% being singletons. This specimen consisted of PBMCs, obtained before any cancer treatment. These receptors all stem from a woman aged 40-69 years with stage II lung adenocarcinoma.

The CDR3 region is CASSSGQVLPYEQYF. The CDR3 DNA follows: TGTGCCAGTAGTTCCGGACAGGTTCTACCCTACGAGCAGTACTTC. The chain employs TRBV19 and TRBJ2-5; the match to TRBD1 covers 7 bases. The DNA end is more similar to TRBJ2-7, so the J call may be wrong. The length of the CDR3 is 15 residues. CDR1 is LNHDA and CDR2 is SQIVND in the germline V gene (reference sequence).

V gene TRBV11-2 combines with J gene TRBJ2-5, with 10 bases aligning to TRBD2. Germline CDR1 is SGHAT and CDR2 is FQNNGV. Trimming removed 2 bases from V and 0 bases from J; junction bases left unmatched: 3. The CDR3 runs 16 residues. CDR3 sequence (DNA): TGTGCCAGCAGCTTAAATAGCGGGGGGTACCAAGAGACCCAGTACTTC. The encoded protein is CASSLNSGGYQETQYF.

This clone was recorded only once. CDR3: CASSLRFTGARNTEAFF. DNA for the CDR3: TGTGCCAGCAGCTTAAGGTTCACCGGGGCCAGGAACACTGAAGCTTTCTTT. This chain connects TRBV11-1 to TRBJ1-1; perhaps TRBD1 as D (5 bases). Trimming took off 2 bases at V and 1 base at J, with 17 bases between the two ends. This CDR3 spans 17 amino acids. Germline V lookup: CDR1 SGHAT, CDR2 FQDESV (reference sequence).

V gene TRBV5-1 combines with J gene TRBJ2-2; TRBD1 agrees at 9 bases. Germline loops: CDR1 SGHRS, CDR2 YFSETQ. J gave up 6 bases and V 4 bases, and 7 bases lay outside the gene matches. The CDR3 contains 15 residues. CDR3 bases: TGCGCCAGCAGCCCGGGACAGGGACTTGCCGGGGAGCTGTTTTTT. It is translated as CASSPGQGLAGELFF.

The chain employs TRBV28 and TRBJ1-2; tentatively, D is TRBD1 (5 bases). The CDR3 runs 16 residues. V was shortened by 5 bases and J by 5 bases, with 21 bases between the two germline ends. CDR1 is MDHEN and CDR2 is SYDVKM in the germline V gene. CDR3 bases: TGTGCCAGCAGTCCGGTCCCCCCCTGGGACCAATATGGCTACACCTTC. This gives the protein CASSPVPPWDQYGYTF.

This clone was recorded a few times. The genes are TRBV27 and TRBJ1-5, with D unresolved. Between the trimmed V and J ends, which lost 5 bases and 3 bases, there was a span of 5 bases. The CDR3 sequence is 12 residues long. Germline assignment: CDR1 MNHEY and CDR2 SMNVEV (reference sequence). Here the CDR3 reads CASSTFNQPQHF. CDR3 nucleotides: TGTGCCAGCAGTACCTTCAATCAGCCCCAGCATTTT.

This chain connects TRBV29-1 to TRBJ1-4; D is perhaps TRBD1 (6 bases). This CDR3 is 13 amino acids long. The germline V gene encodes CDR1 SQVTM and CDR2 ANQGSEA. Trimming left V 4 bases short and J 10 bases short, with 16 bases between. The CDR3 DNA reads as TGCAGCGTTGGAGAAAGGACAGCCGGAAAACTGTTTTTT. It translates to CSVGERTAGKLFF.

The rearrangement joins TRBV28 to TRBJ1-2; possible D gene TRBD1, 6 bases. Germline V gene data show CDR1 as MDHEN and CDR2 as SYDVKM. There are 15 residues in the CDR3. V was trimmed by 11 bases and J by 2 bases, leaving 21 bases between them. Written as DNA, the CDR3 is TGTGCCTCAAAAATCCCGGGACAAATGAACTATGGCTACACCTTC. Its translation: CASKIPGQMNYGYTF.

The CDR3 sequence is CASSLGAGAPGGEQFF. CDR3 in DNA: TGTGCCAGCAGCTTAGGTGCGGGAGCCCCAGGGGGGGAGCAGTTCTTC. The gene calls are TRBV7-6 and TRBJ2-1; D may be TRBD1 or TRBD2 (7 bases each). Germline loops: CDR1 SGHVS, CDR2 FNYEAQ. With 1 base removed from V and 10 bases from J, the gap between germline ends came to 20 bases. CDR3 size: 16 residues.

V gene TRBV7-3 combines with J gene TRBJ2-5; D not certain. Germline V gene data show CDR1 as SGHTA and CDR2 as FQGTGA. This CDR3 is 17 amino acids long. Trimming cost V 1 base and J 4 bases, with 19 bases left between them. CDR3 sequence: CASSLSGTVAIGETQYF. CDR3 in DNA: TGTGCCAGCAGCTTAAGCGGCACAGTCGCTATTGGAGAGACCCAGTACTTC.

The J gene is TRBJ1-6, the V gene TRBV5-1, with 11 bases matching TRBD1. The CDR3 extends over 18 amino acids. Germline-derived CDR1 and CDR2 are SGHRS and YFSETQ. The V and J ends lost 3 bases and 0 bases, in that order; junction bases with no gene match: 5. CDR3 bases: TGCGCCAGCAGCTCCGGACAGGGGGCTAGCTCCTATAATTCACCCCTCCACTTT. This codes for CASSSGQGASSYNSPLHF.

The CDR3 nucleotides read TGTGCCAGCAGCGTAGATCCAAGTAACACTGAAGCTTTCTTT. Translated: CASSVDPSNTEAFF. The chain carries TRBV9 and TRBJ1-1; D unresolved. V lost 0 bases to trimming and J lost 2 bases, with 8 bases between them. The CDR3 has 14 amino acids. Germline assignment: CDR1 SGDLS and CDR2 YYNGEE. The complete variable domain, with remaining parts taken from reference TRBV9 and TRBJ1-1, reads DSGVTQTPKHLITATGQRVTLRCSPRSGDLSVYWYQQSLDQGLQFLIQYYNGEERAKGNILERFSAQQFPDLHSELNLSSLELGDSALYFCASSVDPSNTEAFFGQGTRLTVV.

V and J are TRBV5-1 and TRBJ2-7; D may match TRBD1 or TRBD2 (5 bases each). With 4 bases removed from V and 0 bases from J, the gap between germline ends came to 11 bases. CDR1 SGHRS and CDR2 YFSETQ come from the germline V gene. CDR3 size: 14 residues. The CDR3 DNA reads TGCGCCAGCAGCCTTACCGGGGCCTCCTACGAGCAGTACTTC. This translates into CASSLTGASYEQYF.

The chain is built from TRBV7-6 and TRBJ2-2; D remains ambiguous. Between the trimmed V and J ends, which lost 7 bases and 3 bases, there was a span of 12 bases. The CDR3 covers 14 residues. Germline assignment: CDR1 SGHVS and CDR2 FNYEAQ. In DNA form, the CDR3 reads TGTGCCAGCACCATTACCTCCGACACCGGGGAGCTGTTTTTT. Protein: CASTITSDTGELFF. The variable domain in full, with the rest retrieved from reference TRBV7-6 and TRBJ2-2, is GAGVSQSPRYKVTKRGQDVALRCDPISGHVSLYWYRQALGQGPEFLTYFNYEAQQDKSGLPNDRFSAERPEGSISTLTIQRTEQRDSAMYRCASTITSDTGELFFGEGSRLTVL.

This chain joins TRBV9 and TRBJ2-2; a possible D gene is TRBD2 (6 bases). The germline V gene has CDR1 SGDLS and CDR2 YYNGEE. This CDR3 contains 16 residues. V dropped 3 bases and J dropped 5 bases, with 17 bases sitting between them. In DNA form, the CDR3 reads TGTGCCAGCAGCGCGACGCCGGGAGAGAGGACCGGGGAGCTGTTTTTT. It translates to CASSATPGERTGELFF.

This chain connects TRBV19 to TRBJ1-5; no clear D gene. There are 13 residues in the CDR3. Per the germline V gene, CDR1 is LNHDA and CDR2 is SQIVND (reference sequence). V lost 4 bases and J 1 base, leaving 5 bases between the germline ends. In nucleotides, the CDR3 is TGTGCCAGTAGTAAGATCAGCAATCAGCCCCAGCATTTT. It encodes CASSKISNQPQHF. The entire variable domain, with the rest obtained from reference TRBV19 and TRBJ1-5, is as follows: DGGITQSPKYLFRKEGQNVTLSCEQNLNHDAMYWYRQDPGQGLRLIYYSQIVNDFQKGDIAEGYSVSREKKESFPLTVTSAQKNPTAFYLCASSKISNQPQHFGDGTRLSIL.

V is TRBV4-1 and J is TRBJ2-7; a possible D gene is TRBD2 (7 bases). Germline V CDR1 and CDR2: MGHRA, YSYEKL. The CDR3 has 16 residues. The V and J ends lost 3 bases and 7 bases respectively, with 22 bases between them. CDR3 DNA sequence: TGCGCCAGCAGCCAGGGCGCAGGGGCGGGAGAGAGGGAGCAGTACTTC. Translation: CASSQGAGAGEREQYF.

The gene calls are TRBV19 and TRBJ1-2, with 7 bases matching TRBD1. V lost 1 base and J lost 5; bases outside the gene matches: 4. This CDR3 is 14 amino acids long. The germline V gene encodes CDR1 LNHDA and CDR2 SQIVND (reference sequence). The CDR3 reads CASSIGTGTYGYTF. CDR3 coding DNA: TGTGCCAGTAGTATAGGGACAGGTACTTATGGCTACACCTTC.

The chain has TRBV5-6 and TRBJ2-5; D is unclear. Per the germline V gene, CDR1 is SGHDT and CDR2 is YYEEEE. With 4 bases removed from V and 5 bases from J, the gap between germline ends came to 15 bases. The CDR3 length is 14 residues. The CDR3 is CASSPDWGWETQYF. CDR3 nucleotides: TGTGCCAGCAGCCCTGACTGGGGTTGGGAGACCCAGTACTTC.

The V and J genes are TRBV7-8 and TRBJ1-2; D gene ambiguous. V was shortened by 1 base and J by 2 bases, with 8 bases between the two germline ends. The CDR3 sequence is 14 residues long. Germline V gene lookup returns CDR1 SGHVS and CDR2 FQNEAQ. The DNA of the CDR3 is TGTGCCAGCAGCTTAGAAACAGCCAACTATGGCTACACCTTC. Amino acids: CASSLETANYGYTF.

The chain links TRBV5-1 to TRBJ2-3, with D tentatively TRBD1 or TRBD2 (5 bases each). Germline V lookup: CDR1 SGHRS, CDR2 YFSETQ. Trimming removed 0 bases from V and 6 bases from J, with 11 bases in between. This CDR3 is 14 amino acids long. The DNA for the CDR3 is TGCGCCAGCAGCTTGGCCCTAGCAGGGGATACGCAGTATTTT. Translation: CASSLALAGDTQYF.

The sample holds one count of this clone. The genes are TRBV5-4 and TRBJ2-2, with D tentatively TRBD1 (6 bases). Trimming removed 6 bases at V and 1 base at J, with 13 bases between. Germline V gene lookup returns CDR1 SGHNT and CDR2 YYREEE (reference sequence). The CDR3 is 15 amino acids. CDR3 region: CASNSETGNTGELFF. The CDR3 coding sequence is TGTGCCAGCAATAGCGAGACAGGGAACACCGGGGAGCTGTTTTTT.

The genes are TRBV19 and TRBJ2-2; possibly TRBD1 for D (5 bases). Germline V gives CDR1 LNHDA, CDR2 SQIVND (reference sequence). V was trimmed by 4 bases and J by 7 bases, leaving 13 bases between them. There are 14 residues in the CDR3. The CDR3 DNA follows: TGTGCCAGTAGTACTGCCAGGGCGCTCGGGGAGCTGTTTTTT. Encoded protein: CASSTARALGELFF.

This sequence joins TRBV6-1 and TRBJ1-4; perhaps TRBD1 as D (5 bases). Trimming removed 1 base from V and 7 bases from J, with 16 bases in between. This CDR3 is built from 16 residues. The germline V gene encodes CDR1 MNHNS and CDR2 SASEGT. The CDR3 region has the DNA TGTGCCAGCAGTGAAGAGCCAGGGTACCACCCTGAAAAACTGTTTTTT. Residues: CASSEEPGYHPEKLFF.

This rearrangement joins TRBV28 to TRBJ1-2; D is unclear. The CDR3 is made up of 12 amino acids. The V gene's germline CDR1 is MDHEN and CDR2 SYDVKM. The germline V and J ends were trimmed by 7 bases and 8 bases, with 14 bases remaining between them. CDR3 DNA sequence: TGTGCCAGCACCAAGGCAGCAATGGGCTACACCTTC. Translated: CASTKAAMGYTF.

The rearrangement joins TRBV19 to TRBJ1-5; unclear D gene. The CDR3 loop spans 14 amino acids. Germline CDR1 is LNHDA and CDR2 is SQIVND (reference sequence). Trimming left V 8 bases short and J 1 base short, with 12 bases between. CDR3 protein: CASVPQGSNQPQHF. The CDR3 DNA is TGTGCCAGTGTCCCCCAAGGGAGCAATCAGCCCCAGCATTTT. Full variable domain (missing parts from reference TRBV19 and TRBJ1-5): DGGITQSPKYLFRKEGQNVTLSCEQNLNHDAMYWYRQDPGQGLRLIYYSQIVNDFQKGDIAEGYSVSREKKESFPLTVTSAQKNPTAFYLCASVPQGSNQPQHFGDGTRLSIL.

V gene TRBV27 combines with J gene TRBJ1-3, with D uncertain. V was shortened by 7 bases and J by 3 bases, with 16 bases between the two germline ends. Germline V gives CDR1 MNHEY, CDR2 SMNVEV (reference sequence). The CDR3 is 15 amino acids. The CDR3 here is CASKSGSSSGNTIYF. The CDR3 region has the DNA TGTGCCAGCAAGAGTGGGAGTTCGAGTGGAAACACCATATATTTT.

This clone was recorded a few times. CDR3 loop: CASNPSKGLAGEQTQYF. The CDR3 DNA is TGTGCCAGCAACCCTTCCAAAGGACTAGCGGGAGAACAGACCCAGTACTTC. The chain joins TRBV28 to TRBJ2-5; TRBD2 agrees at 13 bases. The V gene end was trimmed by 7 bases and the J gene end by 6 bases; junction bases not matched to a gene: 14. Germline V gives CDR1 MDHEN, CDR2 SYDVKM. The CDR3 is made up of 17 amino acids.

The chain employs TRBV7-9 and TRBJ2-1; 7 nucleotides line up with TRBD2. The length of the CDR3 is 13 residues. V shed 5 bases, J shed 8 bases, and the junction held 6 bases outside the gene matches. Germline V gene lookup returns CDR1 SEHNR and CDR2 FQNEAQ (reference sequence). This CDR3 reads CASSPGTNDEQFF. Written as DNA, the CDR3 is TGTGCCAGCAGCCCCGGGACTAACGATGAGCAGTTCTTC.

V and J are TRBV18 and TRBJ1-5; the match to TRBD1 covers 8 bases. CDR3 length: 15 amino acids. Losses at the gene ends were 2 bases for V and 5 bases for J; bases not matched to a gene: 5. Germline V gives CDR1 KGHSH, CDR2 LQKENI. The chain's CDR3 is CASSPSGQGDQPQHF. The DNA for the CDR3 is TGTGCCAGCTCACCATCAGGACAGGGTGATCAGCCCCAGCATTTT.

CDR3 amino acids: CASSFGTGVDEQYF. The CDR3 coding sequence is TGTGCCAGCAGCTTCGGGACAGGGGTCGACGAGCAGTACTTC. The chain recombines TRBV5-5 with TRBJ2-7, with TRBD1 matching 10 bases. V dropped 2 bases and J dropped 5; count of bases not matched to a gene: 4. The CDR3 has 14 amino acids. From germline, CDR1 is SGHKS and CDR2 YYEKEE (reference sequence).